This is a list of T cell receptor beta chains from one sample in a study of OX40 agonist ivuxolimab in advanced cancers. Repertoires were generated with immunoSEQ multiplex PCR, while TCRdb's copy carries only in-frame clones and drops some. Of some 51,000 clones listed, 86% are singletons. The sequences come from CD4+ or CD8+ T cells sorted from blood, collected in a trial of the OX40 agonist ivuxolimab. These receptors all stem from an adult with an advanced solid tumor such as melanoma, head and neck, liver or kidney cancer. The CDR3 runs from the conserved cysteine through the conserved F or W. A D gene is named only where the DNA matches it firmly. Clone size is shown for a subset of rows, as once, few, many or a class of expanded clone.

cdr3_aa,cdr3_nt,v_call,j_call,clone_size,d_call
CSADRENTGELFF,TGCAGCGCCGACAGGGAGAACACCGGGGAGCTGTTTTTT,TRBV29-1,TRBJ2-2,.,TRBD1
CASSSPPGRGSTDTQYF,TGTGCCAGTAGTTCCCCCCCGGGCAGGGGGAGCACAGATACGCAGTATTTT,TRBV19,TRBJ2-3,.,TRBD1
CASSSDPGLAGGTQYF,TGCGCCAGCAGCTCGGACCCCGGACTAGCGGGAGGGACGCAGTATTTT,TRBV5-1,TRBJ2-3,.,TRBD2
CASSIVGNTYEQYF,TGTGCCAGTAGTATAGTAGGTAATACCTACGAGCAGTACTTC,TRBV19,TRBJ2-7,.,.
CASSPQAEQPQHF,TGTGCCAGCTCACCACAGGCCGAGCAGCCCCAGCATTTT,TRBV18,TRBJ1-5,few,.
CASAPGAGELFF,TGTGCCAGCGCCCCCGGTGCCGGGGAGCTGTTTTTT,TRBV28,TRBJ2-2,.,.
CASSSLTGELFF,TGTGCCAGCAGTTCTCTAACCGGGGAGCTGTTTTTT,TRBV28,TRBJ2-2,.,.
CASSSALAGYTF,TGTGCCAGCAGTTCGGCCCTGGCGGGCTACACCTTC,TRBV28,TRBJ1-2,.,.
CASSSTPATDEQYF,TGTGCCAGCAGCTCCACCCCCGCGACCGACGAGCAGTACTTC,TRBV13,TRBJ2-7,.,.
CASSPRQGIEGRTGAFF,TGTGCCAGCTCACCACGACAGGGTATTGAGGGTCGAACTGGAGCTTTCTTT,TRBV18,TRBJ1-1,.,TRBD1
CASSPPSRTDTQYF,TGCGCCAGCAGTCCCCCCTCGCGCACAGATACGCAGTATTTT,TRBV10-1,TRBJ2-3,.,.
CASSITPPRGITNEQFF,TGTGCCAGCAGCATTACCCCCCCCAGGGGAATTACCAATGAGCAGTTCTTC,TRBV27,TRBJ2-1,.,.
CASSFGSTNEKLFF,TGTGCCAGCAGCTTCGGATCAACTAATGAAAAACTGTTTTTT,TRBV5-6,TRBJ1-4,.,.
CASSLGQTTDEQYF,TGTGCCAGCAGCTTAGGACAGACGACCGACGAGCAGTACTTC,TRBV7-9,TRBJ2-7,.,.
CASSLLGMGHSPLHF,TGTGCCAGCAGTTTATTGGGGATGGGGCATTCACCCCTCCACTTT,TRBV27,TRBJ1-6,.,.
CASSIGLAGGSITGELFF,TGTGCCAGTAGTATAGGACTAGCGGGAGGATCGATCACCGGGGAGCTGTTTTTT,TRBV19,TRBJ2-2,.,TRBD2
CASSFPRTGVNYGYTF,TGTGCCAGCAGTTTCCCACGGACAGGGGTAAACTATGGCTACACCTTC,TRBV28,TRBJ1-2,.,TRBD1
CASSMGRVFF,TGTGCCAGTAGTATGGGACGTGTTTTCTTT,TRBV19,TRBJ1-1,.,.
CASSFSRGSYNEQFF,TGTGCCAGCAGCTTTTCGAGGGGATCCTACAATGAGCAGTTCTTC,TRBV11-2,TRBJ2-1,.,.
CASSATLRDNYGYTF,TGTGCCAGCAGCGCGACCCTACGGGACAACTATGGCTACACCTTC,TRBV9,TRBJ1-2,.,.
CASRISTGGNYGYTF,TGTGCCAGCAGGATATCAACAGGGGGCAACTATGGCTACACCTTC,TRBV6-5,TRBJ1-2,.,TRBD1
CARRTGQGSGANVLTF,TGTGCCAGGCGGACAGGGCAAGGCTCTGGGGCCAACGTCCTGACTTTC,TRBV2,TRBJ2-6,.,TRBD1
CAWRKLAGYNEQFF,TGTGCCTGGAGAAAACTAGCGGGTTACAATGAGCAGTTCTTC,TRBV30,TRBJ2-1,.,TRBD2
CASSLTGQTYNEQFF,TGCGCCAGCAGCTTGACGGGACAGACTTACAATGAGCAGTTCTTC,TRBV5-1,TRBJ2-1,.,TRBD1
CSAWGNTEAFF,TGCAGTGCTTGGGGCAACACTGAAGCTTTCTTT,TRBV20-1,TRBJ1-1,.,.
CASSQDLGGLNTGELFF,TGTGCCAGCAGCCAAGATCTGGGCGGGCTGAACACCGGGGAGCTGTTTTTT,TRBV4-2,TRBJ2-2,.,.
CASSRATGFDTEAFF,TGCGCCAGCAGCCGCGCAACAGGGTTCGATACTGAAGCTTTCTTT,TRBV4-1,TRBJ1-1,.,.
CASSFGRDRVWGSTYEQYF,TGTGCCAGCAGTTTTGGTCGGGACAGGGTTTGGGGGTCTACCTACGAGCAGTACTTC,TRBV28,TRBJ2-7,.,TRBD1
CASSLNGGPYEQYF,TGTGCCAGCAGCTTGAACGGGGGGCCCTACGAGCAGTACTTC,TRBV5-5,TRBJ2-7,once,.
CASSFVHEQYF,TGTGCCAGCAGCTTTGTACATGAGCAGTACTTC,TRBV5-6,TRBJ2-7,.,.
CASSYGYGTNTEAFF,TGTGCCAGCAGTTATGGGTACGGGACGAACACTGAAGCTTTCTTT,TRBV6-6,TRBJ1-1,.,.
CASSPGGDTQYF,TGTGCCAGCAGCCCTGGGGGAGATACGCAGTATTTT,TRBV7-8,TRBJ2-3,.,.
CAWSWDTRNNEQFF,TGTGCCTGGAGTTGGGACACGCGAAACAATGAGCAGTTCTTC,TRBV30,TRBJ2-1,.,.
CSVGRIGFGGFEQYF,TGCAGCGTTGGCCGTATTGGGTTTGGGGGATTCGAGCAGTACTTC,TRBV29-1,TRBJ2-7,.,.
CATSNRLSYNEQFF,TGTGCCACCAGCAACCGACTCTCCTACAATGAGCAGTTCTTC,TRBV15,TRBJ2-1,.,.
CASSRDREVGNEQFF,TGTGCCAGCAGTCGGGACCGAGAGGTGGGCAATGAGCAGTTCTTC,TRBV2,TRBJ2-1,few,.
CASPGSLNYEQYF,TGTGCCAGCCCAGGGAGTCTAAACTACGAGCAGTACTTC,TRBV27,TRBJ2-7,.,.
CSGDTNTEAFF,TGCAGCGGCGACACAAACACTGAAGCTTTCTTT,TRBV29-1,TRBJ1-1,.,.
CASSLGASRTHEQYF,TGTGCCAGCAGCTTGGGTGCCTCTCGGACCCACGAGCAGTACTTC,TRBV5-6,TRBJ2-7,.,.
CASSSSLAPQETQYF,TGTGCCAGCAGCTCGTCTCTAGCGCCTCAAGAGACCCAGTACTTC,TRBV5-4,TRBJ2-5,.,.
CASSSSGTGNQPQHF,TGTGCCAGCAGCTCCTCCGGGACAGGCAATCAGCCCCAGCATTTT,TRBV7-8,TRBJ1-5,.,TRBD1
CASSRGLALSSYNEQFF,TGCGCCAGCAGCCGTGGACTAGCGTTGAGCTCCTACAATGAGCAGTTCTTC,TRBV4-1,TRBJ2-1,.,TRBD2
CASSGLMGGSGSTDTQYF,TGTGCCAGCAGTGGCCTGATGGGGGGGTCGGGTAGCACAGATACGCAGTATTTT,TRBV2,TRBJ2-3,.,TRBD2